Listed below are T cell receptor beta chains from one sample, sequenced in a study of cytomegalovirus exposure and HLA in healthy donors. Sequenced by immunoSEQ multiplex PCR; TCRdb stores in-frame clones only, minus some. The data contain 160,000 or so clones, around nine tenths of them seen just once; the ten biggest clones take up 2% to 3%. Sequenced material: PBMCs. Receptors were obtained from a man aged 18 to 30 in good health and CMV-seropositive. The CDR3 runs from the conserved cysteine through the conserved F or W. D genes are given only for firm matches. Size is omitted from some rows. Given values are once, few, many or a class for expanded clones.

size: -; J: TRBJ2-3; V: TRBV5-4; D: TRBD2; DNA: TGTGCCAGCAGCTTTCACGCTAGCGGGAGGAGCACAGATACGCAGTATTTT; CDR3: CASSFHASGRSTDTQYF
size: -; J: TRBJ2-1; V: TRBV30; D: TRBD2; DNA: TGTGCCTGGAGTTTGGGACTAGCGGAAATAAATGAGCAGTTCTTC; CDR3: CAWSLGLAEINEQFF
size: -; J: TRBJ2-7; V: TRBV5-1; D: TRBD2; DNA: TGCGCCAGCAGCTTACGACTAGCGGGAGATAACGAGCAGTACTTC; CDR3: CASSLRLAGDNEQYF
size: many; J: TRBJ2-7; V: TRBV15; D: TRBD2; DNA: TGTGCCACCAGCAAGGCGGGAGAGGCCAACGAGCAGTACTTC; CDR3: CATSKAGEANEQYF
size: -; J: TRBJ2-3; V: TRBV6-1; D: TRBD1; DNA: TGTGCCAGCAGTGAGGACAGGGGAGATACGCAGTATTTT; CDR3: CASSEDRGDTQYF
size: -; J: TRBJ2-1; V: TRBV5-1; D: TRBD2; DNA: TGCGCCAGCAGCTCTCTAGCGGGAGGGCCGGATGAGCAGTTCTTC; CDR3: CASSSLAGGPDEQFF
size: few; J: TRBJ1-4; V: TRBV7-9; D: -; DNA: TGTGCCAGCAGACCGGCAGGGGACCGTAATGAAAAACTGTTTTTT; CDR3: CASRPAGDRNEKLFF
size: -; J: TRBJ2-2; V: TRBV6-5; D: TRBD2; DNA: TGTGCCAGCAGTCCTCTAGCGGGAGGGACCGGGGAGCTGTTTTTT; CDR3: CASSPLAGGTGELFF
size: -; J: TRBJ2-1; V: TRBV25-1; D: TRBD2; DNA: TGTGCCAGCAGTGAATCGGGGGGAGGGTGGAATGAGCAGTTCTTC; CDR3: CASSESGGGWNEQFF
size: -; J: TRBJ2-7; V: TRBV13; D: TRBD1; DNA: TGTGCCAGCAGCGCCCGGGACAGGACCCTTTACGAGCAGTACTTC; CDR3: CASSARDRTLYEQYF
size: few; J: TRBJ2-5; V: TRBV29-1; D: TRBD2; DNA: TGCAGCGTATCGGACTCAGCGGGAGCGGAGACCCAGTACTTC; CDR3: CSVSDSAGAETQYF
size: -; J: TRBJ2-2; V: TRBV7-9; D: TRBD2; DNA: TGTGCCAGCAGCGATAGCGGGAGAGGGACCGGGGAGCTGTTTTTT; CDR3: CASSDSGRGTGELFF